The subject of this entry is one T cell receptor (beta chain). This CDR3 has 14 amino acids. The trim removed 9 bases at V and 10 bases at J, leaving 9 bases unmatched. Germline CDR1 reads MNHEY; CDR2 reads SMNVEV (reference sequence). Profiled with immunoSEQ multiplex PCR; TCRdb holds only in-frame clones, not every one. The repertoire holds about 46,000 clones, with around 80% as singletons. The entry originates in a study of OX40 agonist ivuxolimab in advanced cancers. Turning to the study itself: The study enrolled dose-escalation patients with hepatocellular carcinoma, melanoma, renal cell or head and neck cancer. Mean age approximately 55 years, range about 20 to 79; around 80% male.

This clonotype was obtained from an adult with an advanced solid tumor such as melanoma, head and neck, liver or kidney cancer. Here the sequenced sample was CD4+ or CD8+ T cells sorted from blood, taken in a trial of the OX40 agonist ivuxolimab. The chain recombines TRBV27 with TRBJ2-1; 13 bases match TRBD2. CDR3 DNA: TGTGCCAGTGGGGGACTAGCGGGAACAGGAGAGCAGTTCTTC. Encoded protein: CASGGLAGTGEQFF.